This TCR beta chain was recorded in a study of read filtering for tumor transcriptome and immune sequencing. Study information: Revised staging placed eight or nine patients in R-ISS I, 15 to 20 in II, 7 in III. Whole-transcriptome libraries were prepared after DNase treatment.

The CDR3 contains 15 residues. Germline V gene lookup returns CDR1 SGHNT and CDR2 YYREEE (reference sequence). Trimming at V came to 3 bases and at J to 5 bases, leaving 7 bases not matched to a gene. This clonotype was observed at least ten times. At the time of active disease, bone marrow was collected from every patient. Molecular barcoded adaptors covering alpha/delta and beta/gamma chains were used on approximately 440 ng RNA. From the reads, TCRdb called clonotypes with MiXCR, one entry per CDR3 protein. Altogether 75,000 to 95,000 distinct CDR3 sequences are present, 9% to 15% being singletons, with the ten largest covering 15%.

The clonotype was recovered from a donor at least 40 years old with multiple myeloma. The rearrangement uses TRBV5-4 and TRBJ2-1; 8 bases line up with TRBD2. The specimen sequenced was a population of CD138-negative cells sorted from bone marrow. CDR3 protein: CASSSRGAGDNEQFF. In DNA, the CDR3 is TGTGCCAGCAGCTCCCGTGGAGCGGGGGACAATGAGCAGTTCTTC.